The 23 T cell receptor beta chains in this list originate from one sample, sequenced in a study of shared clonotypes between healthy human individuals. Only in-frame clones appear in the TCRdb table, and some are missing; sequencing was by immunoSEQ multiplex PCR. The table includes fewer than 650,000 clones, 76% detected once. The sequencing sample was made of PBMCs. The receptors shown here come from a middle-aged woman in good health. Some clones in this sample may be carry-over from other donors' samples.

Concerning this clone itself: This likely came from a read error, as a far larger clone is one base away. Other DNA sequences within the sample encode an identical CDR3. The CDR3 region is CAWNRVLQETQYF. The CDR3 DNA reads as TGCGCCTGGAACAGAGTCCTTCAAGAGACCCAGTACTTC. The chain recombines TRBV30 with TRBJ2-5, with D unresolved. The CDR3 length is 13 residues. Germline-derived CDR1 and CDR2 are GTSNPN and SVGIG (reference sequence).

The V and J genes are TRBV29-1 and TRBJ2-7; 9 bases fit TRBD1. The CDR3 runs to 13 residues. Germline V gene lookup returns CDR1 SQVTM and CDR2 ANQGSEA. J lost 3 bases, V lost 7 bases, and 7 bases had no gene match. The CDR3 sequence: CSGSTGGFYEQYF. The CDR3 bases are TGCAGCGGGTCCACAGGGGGCTTCTACGAGCAGTACTTC.

The chain carries TRBV29-1 and TRBJ2-7, with D perhaps being TRBD1 or TRBD2 (5 bases each). Trimming pared 7 bases from V and 0 bases from J, leaving 16 bases between. The CDR3 extends over 14 amino acids. From germline, CDR1 is SQVTM and CDR2 ANQGSEA. The CDR3 reads CSALGVSVSYEQYF. The DNA for the CDR3 is TGCAGCGCCCTGGGGGTTAGCGTCTCCTACGAGCAGTACTTC.

V is TRBV30 and J is TRBJ2-5; 8 bases are shared with TRBD2. V was pared by 5 bases and J by 7 bases, with 6 bases of the junction left unmatched. CDR1 is GTSNPN, CDR2 SVGIG, per germline (reference sequence). The CDR3 contains 12 residues. The CDR3 DNA follows: TGTGCCTGGGGACTAGCTGGGGGGACCCAGTACTTC. Residues: CAWGLAGGTQYF.

The chain uses TRBV10-3 and TRBJ2-5; 8 bases agree with TRBD1. Gene TRBJ2-7 matches the end of the DNA better, so the J call may be wrong. Germline CDR1 and CDR2: ENHRY and SYGVKD. The CDR3 is 14 amino acids. Here the CDR3 reads CATSSGTGAYEQYF. In nucleotides, the CDR3 is TGTGCCACGTCGTCCGGGACAGGCGCCTACGAGCAGTACTTC.

The chain joins TRBV11-2 to TRBJ2-1, with 11 nucleotides matching TRBD2. CDR1 and CDR2 (germline): SGHAT, FQNNGV. The CDR3 totals 18 residues. J was trimmed by 1 base and V by 5 bases; bases with no gene match: 10. The CDR3 loop is CASSPLAGGVGSYNEQFF. In nucleotides, the CDR3 is TGTGCCAGCAGCCCATTAGCGGGAGGGGTGGGGTCCTACAATGAGCAGTTCTTC.

This clone was counted at least ten times. Different DNA sequences within this sample yield the same CDR3. The rearrangement uses TRBV30 and TRBJ1-5; no firm D call. Per the germline V gene, CDR1 is GTSNPN and CDR2 is SVGIG (reference sequence). The V end lost 3 bases, the J end lost 5 bases, and 17 bases lay between the germline ends. The CDR3 has 15 residues. CDR3 in DNA: TGTGCCTGGAGCCGCAAGGGTCTGAGGGATCAGCCCCAGCATTTT. Amino acid sequence: CAWSRKGLRDQPQHF.

The chain links TRBV15 to TRBJ1-1; TRBD1 matches 8 bases. Germline V CDR1 and CDR2: LNHNV, YYDKDF (reference sequence). The CDR3 has 16 residues. With V trimmed by 0 bases and J by 1 base, 4 bases remained unmatched. CDR3 sequence reads: CATSRDRTGKNTEAFF. In nucleotides, the CDR3 is TGTGCCACCAGCAGAGATAGGACAGGGAAGAACACTGAAGCTTTCTTT.

The CDR3 region has the DNA TGTGCCAGCAGTGAAAGCGGGGTAGCTGAAGCTTTCTTT. It translates to CASSESGVAEAFF. This chain uses TRBV2 with TRBJ1-1, with D uncertain. Germline V gives CDR1 SNHLY, CDR2 FYNNEI. V lost 2 bases and J lost 6, with 10 bases in between. The CDR3 is 13 amino acids. Combining the CDR3 with reference TRBV2 and TRBJ1-1 gives the whole variable domain EPEVTQTPSHQVTQMGQEVILRCVPISNHLYFYWYRQILGQKVEFLVSFYNNEISEKSEIFDDQFSVERPDGSNFTLKIRSTKLEDSAMYFCASSESGVAEAFFGQGTRLTVV.

This clone appeared a few times. This rearrangement joins TRBV29-1 to TRBJ2-6, with a tentative D call TRBD1 (6 bases). Trimming removed 5 bases at V and 2 bases at J, with 10 bases between. The germline gives CDR1 SQVTM, CDR2 ANQGSEA. This CDR3 region has 14 residues. CDR3 amino acids: CSVLKGAGANVLTF. In DNA form, the CDR3 reads TGCAGCGTTCTAAAGGGGGCTGGGGCCAACGTCCTGACTTTC.

The rearrangement joins TRBV4-2 to TRBJ2-5, with 7 bases matching TRBD1. Trimming at V came to 4 bases and at J to 5 bases, leaving 10 bases not matched to a gene. This CDR3 has 15 amino acids. Germline V gene data show CDR1 as LGHNA and CDR2 as YNFKEQ. CDR3 sequence (DNA): TGTGCCAGCAGCCCAACCTCTACAGGGGTGGAGACCCAGTACTTC. Encoded protein: CASSPTSTGVETQYF.

J is TRBJ1-1 and V is TRBV5-1; D may be TRBD1 (6 bases). V was trimmed by 2 bases and J by 7 bases, leaving 12 bases between them. Germline CDR1 and CDR2: SGHRS and YFSETQ. The CDR3 is 13 residues long. CDR3 sequence (DNA): TGCGCCAGCAGCTTTGGGGGGCTTGGTGAAGCTTTCTTT. It specifies CASSFGGLGEAFF.

The CDR3 region has the DNA TGTGCCAGCAGTTTACCTCTGGAGGGGGCCGATGGCTACACCTTC. It specifies CASSLPLEGADGYTF. The chain carries TRBV28 and TRBJ1-2, with 7 bases that match TRBD1. The ends lost 2 bases at V and 6 bases at J; junction bases unmatched: 9. From germline, CDR1 is MDHEN and CDR2 SYDVKM. The CDR3 is made up of 15 amino acids.

The chain recombines TRBV28 with TRBJ2-1, with 8 nucleotides matching TRBD1. This CDR3 comprises 15 residues. CDR1 and CDR2 (germline): MDHEN, SYDVKM. With V trimmed by 5 bases and J by 8 bases, 11 bases remained unmatched. CDR3 in amino acids: CASSLTGADLDEQFF. The CDR3 coding sequence is TGTGCCAGCAGTCTGACAGGGGCCGATTTGGATGAGCAGTTCTTC.

The chain has TRBV5-1 and TRBJ1-4; the D is unclear. Deletions cut 5 bases from V and 4 bases from J, with 9 bases between. Germline V gene data show CDR1 as SGHRS and CDR2 as YFSETQ. The CDR3 sequence is 13 residues long. CDR3 bases: TGCGCCAGCAGGGGTGACCTTAATGAAAAACTGTTTTTT. This encodes CASRGDLNEKLFF.

The rearrangement uses TRBV7-9 and TRBJ2-1, with 8 nucleotides matching TRBD2. J was trimmed by 4 bases and V by 3 bases; bases with no gene match: 5. CDR3 length equals 15 residues. Germline CDR1 and CDR2: SEHNR and FQNEAQ (reference sequence). CDR3 nucleotides: TGTGCCAGCAGCTTCGGGAGGGCGCTATACAATGAGCAGTTCTTC. This codes for CASSFGRALYNEQFF.

The chain uses TRBV27 and TRBJ2-7; D is perhaps TRBD1 or TRBD2 (5 bases each). Germline V CDR1 and CDR2: MNHEY, SMNVEV (reference sequence). Trimming shortened V by 2 bases and J by 12 bases, and 14 bases separated the two germline ends. The CDR3 runs to 12 residues. In DNA form, the CDR3 reads TGTGCCAGCAGTTTACGACAGCCTGGGGGGTACTTC. Encoded protein: CASSLRQPGGYF.

The CDR3 sequence: CASSQDRGTEAFF. In DNA form, the CDR3 reads TGTGCCAGCAGTCAGGACCGTGGGACTGAAGCTTTCTTT. This chain joins TRBV2 and TRBJ1-1, with D uncertain. The germline V gene encodes CDR1 SNHLY and CDR2 FYNNEI. The CDR3 loop spans 13 amino acids. V shed 5 bases and J shed 5 bases, with 12 bases lying between them.

This chain uses TRBV12-1 with TRBJ2-2. TRBV12-1 is a pseudogene locus. CDR3 length: 13 residues. The CDR3 DNA sequence: TGTGCCAGCAGCTTTGATTGGGGCGGGGAGCTGTTTTTT. It specifies CASSFDWGGELFF.

The chain couples TRBV11-1 to TRBJ2-5; D gene ambiguous. Germline V gene data show CDR1 as SGHAT and CDR2 as FQDESV (reference sequence). V gave up 1 base and J gave up 5 bases, with 14 bases separating them. CDR3 size: 15 residues. CDR3 bases: TGTGCCAGCAGCTTAGATAACTGGCATTATGAGACCCAGTACTTC. It specifies CASSLDNWHYETQYF.

This clone came up once. The V gene is TRBV5-1, the J gene TRBJ1-1; 8 positions agree with TRBD1. Germline CDR1 SGHRS, CDR2 YFSETQ. V lost 2 bases to trimming and J lost 11 bases; unmatched junction nucleotides: 8. The CDR3 is 13 residues long. The CDR3 protein is CASSLGQGLGAFF. For the CDR3, the DNA is TGCGCCAGCAGCTTAGGACAGGGTCTCGGGGCTTTCTTT.

The chain links TRBV27 to TRBJ2-3; TRBD2 aligns across 7 bases. Germline V gene sequence: CDR1 MNHEY, CDR2 SMNVEV (reference sequence). This CDR3 spans 16 amino acids. V lost 4 bases and J lost 4; bases outside the gene matches: 11. CDR3 DNA: TGTGCCAGCAGTTCTACCGGGGGGAGGGGCGCAGATACGCAGTATTTT. Translated, it gives CASSSTGGRGADTQYF.

This clone was recorded a few times. Within the sample, other DNA sequences also encode this same CDR3. The chain recombines TRBV19 with TRBJ2-3; D not certain. Germline loops: CDR1 LNHDA, CDR2 SQIVND (reference sequence). The germline V and J ends were trimmed by 3 bases and 5 bases, with 6 bases remaining between them. This CDR3 region has 12 residues. CDR3 loop: CASSMRGDTQYF. The CDR3 nucleotides are TGTGCCAGTAGTATGCGCGGAGATACGCAGTATTTT.